A selection of T cell receptor beta chains follows, all from one sample in a study of OX40 agonist ivuxolimab in advanced cancers. The method was immunoSEQ multiplex PCR; TCRdb's version includes in-frame clones alone and lacks a portion of them. The repertoire holds under 70,000 clones, approximately 86% seen once, with roughly 13% in the top ten. Specimen: CD4+ or CD8+ T cells sorted from blood, collected in a trial of the OX40 agonist ivuxolimab. Receptors originate from an adult with an advanced solid tumor such as melanoma, head and neck, liver or kidney cancer. Both conserved end residues are part of each CDR3. Each record gives: J gene, clone size, V gene, D gene, CDR3 protein, CDR3 DNA. The D gene is left open where the match is weak. A row's size may be missing; if present it is once, few, many or a size class.

TRBJ2-7 - TRBV29-1 - CSVETGQISYEQYF TGCAGCGTTGAAACAGGACAGATCTCCTACGAGCAGTACTTC
TRBJ1-1 - TRBV9 TRBD1 CASSTGGGTEAFF TGTGCCAGCAGCACAGGGGGCGGCACTGAAGCTTTCTTT
TRBJ1-5 - TRBV27 - CASSLTGAGFGNQPQHF TGTGCCAGCAGTTTGACGGGGGCAGGCTTTGGCAATCAGCCCCAGCATTTT
TRBJ2-1 once TRBV7-3 TRBD2 CASSKGAGTSGGHEQFF TGTGCCAGCAGCAAAGGGGCGGGGACTAGCGGGGGCCATGAGCAGTTCTTC
TRBJ2-1 - TRBV6-4 - CASSDDTSSYNEQFF TGTGCCAGCAGTGACGACACAAGCTCCTACAATGAGCAGTTCTTC
TRBJ2-1 once TRBV6-5 TRBD1 CASSYAPGQGVEQFF TGTGCCAGCAGTTACGCCCCGGGACAGGGGGTTGAGCAGTTCTTC
TRBJ2-7 - TRBV7-8 - CASSLGRGGYSYEQYF TGTGCCAGCAGCTTAGGCAGGGGGGGGTATTCCTACGAGCAGTACTTC
TRBJ2-1 - TRBV5-8 - CASVTYGATYNEQFF TGTGCCAGCGTGACTTACGGGGCGACGTACAATGAGCAGTTCTTC
TRBJ2-5 - TRBV7-9 TRBD1 CASSPLSGGETQYF TGTGCCAGCAGCCCCCTTTCAGGGGGTGAGACCCAGTACTTC
TRBJ2-3 - TRBV7-3 TRBD2 CASSLTGLAGADTQYF TGTGCCAGCAGCTTAACGGGACTAGCGGGGGCGGATACGCAGTATTTT
TRBJ2-5 once TRBV11-2 - CASSLQGGGPQETQYF TGTGCCAGCAGCTTACAGGGCGGGGGCCCCCAAGAGACCCAGTACTTC
TRBJ1-1 - TRBV5-5 - CASSLARGRTEAFF TGTGCCAGCAGCTTGGCTAGGGGCCGGACTGAAGCTTTCTTT
TRBJ1-2 - TRBV6-5 TRBD1 CASSYGFRDRAGYTF TGTGCCAGCAGTTACGGTTTTCGGGACAGGGCAGGCTACACCTTC
TRBJ2-1 once TRBV6-1 - CASGHFDNEQFF TGTGCCAGCGGCCATTTCGACAATGAGCAGTTCTTC
TRBJ1-1 - TRBV29-1 - CSVDWGDTEAFF TGCAGCGTTGACTGGGGGGACACTGAAGCTTTCTTT
TRBJ2-7 - TRBV4-1 - CASSQGGRGYEQYF TGCGCCAGCAGCCAAGGGGGGCGGGGATACGAGCAGTACTTC
TRBJ2-7 - TRBV15 - CATSPPTGTEDPYEQYF TGTGCCACCAGTCCGCCCACGGGGACCGAGGATCCCTACGAGCAGTACTTC
TRBJ1-4 - TRBV6-4 - CASSDSAGTNEKLFF TGTGCCAGCAGTGACTCGGCCGGGACTAATGAAAAACTGTTTTTT
TRBJ1-5 - TRBV28 - CASSPPSNGAGQPQHF TGTGCCAGCAGTCCGCCCTCCAACGGGGCGGGTCAGCCCCAGCATTTT
TRBJ2-7 - TRBV4-1 - CASSQTTGRMYEQYF TGCGCCAGCAGCCAAACGACAGGGAGGATGTACGAGCAGTACTTC
TRBJ1-6 - TRBV9 - CASSVEGQSPVPLHF TGTGCCAGCAGCGTAGAGGGACAATCCCCCGTCCCCCTCCACTTT
TRBJ2-3 - TRBV9 - CASSFPATGGRDTQYF TGTGCCAGCAGCTTCCCGGCAACGGGGGGCCGGGATACGCAGTATTTT
TRBJ2-7 - TRBV7-9 - CASSLLEGAEQYF TGTGCCAGCAGCTTATTGGAAGGTGCCGAGCAGTACTTC
TRBJ1-5 - TRBV7-9 - CASSLGAAIEDQPQHF TGTGCCAGCAGCTTAGGAGCGGCGATAGAAGATCAGCCCCAGCATTTT
TRBJ1-6 - TRBV7-9 - CASSLANSYNSPLHF TGTGCCAGCAGCTTAGCGAACTCCTATAATTCACCCCTCCACTTT
TRBJ1-5 - TRBV9 - CASSVYGGQPQHF TGTGCCAGCAGCGTATACGGGGGCCAGCCCCAGCATTTT
TRBJ2-7 once TRBV9 TRBD1 CASSVAGQNYEQYF TGTGCCAGCAGCGTAGCGGGACAGAACTACGAGCAGTACTTC
TRBJ2-7 - TRBV7-9 - CASSPPASGHEQYF TGTGCCAGCAGCCCCCCGGCTTCGGGGCACGAGCAGTACTTC
TRBJ1-2 - TRBV5-6 TRBD1 CASSWTRQGYYGYTF TGTGCCAGCAGCTGGACCCGACAGGGGTACTATGGCTACACCTTC
TRBJ1-1 - TRBV5-4 - CASSLGGHSEAFF TGTGCCAGCAGCTTGGGAGGTCACTCTGAAGCTTTCTTT
TRBJ2-7 - TRBV2 - CAFTDRSFIYEQYF TGTGCCTTTACGGACAGAAGCTTTATCTACGAGCAGTACTTC
TRBJ1-1 few TRBV18 - CASSPSWGTEAFF TGTGCCAGCTCACCTTCATGGGGCACTGAAGCTTTCTTT
TRBJ2-4 - TRBV10-3 - CAISDTPALLENIQYF TGTGCCATCAGTGACACGCCGGCGCTTCTGGAGAACATTCAGTACTTC
TRBJ1-2 - TRBV29-1 TRBD1 CSVEPGQGDGGYTF TGCAGCGTTGAACCGGGACAGGGGGATGGTGGCTACACCTTC
TRBJ2-5 few TRBV4-1 - CASSPGGETQYF TGCGCCAGCAGCCCCGGGGGAGAGACCCAGTACTTC
TRBJ2-7 - TRBV4-1 - CASSQEYGAGHNYEQYF TGCGCCAGCAGCCAAGAATATGGGGCAGGGCACAACTACGAGCAGTACTTC
TRBJ2-2 - TRBV13 - CASSLGGTGELFF TGTGCCAGCAGCTTAGGGGGGACCGGGGAGCTGTTTTTT
TRBJ1-2 once TRBV7-4 TRBD1 CASSLRGTGLKGGYTF TGTGCCAGCAGCTTAAGGGGGACAGGGCTTAAGGGTGGCTACACCTTC
TRBJ2-7 - TRBV27 - CASTHTGSTYEQYF TGTGCCAGCACCCACACAGGGAGTACCTACGAGCAGTACTTC
TRBJ2-1 - TRBV11-3 - CASSSEGLGQFF TGTGCCAGCAGCTCAGAAGGTCTAGGGCAGTTCTTC
TRBJ2-2 - TRBV6-4 - CASSDRDTGELFF TGTGCCAGCAGTGACAGGGACACCGGGGAGCTGTTTTTT
TRBJ2-5 - TRBV15 TRBD1 CATSRGTGTAGETQYF TGTGCCACCAGCAGGGGGACAGGGACCGCAGGCGAGACCCAGTACTTC
TRBJ2-7 - TRBV6-6 - CASIVPGNPYEQYF TGTGCCAGCATAGTCCCGGGGAACCCCTACGAGCAGTACTTC
TRBJ1-5 - TRBV5-5 - CASSLASGLVNQPQHF TGTGCCAGCAGCTTGGCCTCGGGACTGGTTAATCAGCCCCAGCATTTT
TRBJ1-5 few TRBV4-2 - CASSQGLHQPQHF TGTGCCAGCAGCCAGGGGCTTCATCAGCCCCAGCATTTT